The rows below give T cell receptor beta chains drawn from one sample of a study of blood T cell repertoires in COVID-19. Libraries were prepared by immunoSEQ multiplex PCR; TCRdb keeps only in-frame clonotypes and omits some of them. Found here are 380,000 or so clones, 81% of them singletons; the top ten hold over 0.95%. The specimen was peripheral blood. The source is a human donor with acute or convalescent COVID-19. The donor label of this sample is uncertain. CDR3s include the opening cysteine and the closing phenylalanine or tryptophan. The D gene is left open where the match is weak. Expanded clones are given a class, and other clones once, few, many or no size at all.

v_call	j_call	clone_size	d_call	cdr3_nt	cdr3_aa
TRBV24-1	TRBJ2-3	-	-	TGTGCCACCAGTGAGGGGGCGGGGGTCACAGATACGCAGTATTTT	CATSEGAGVTDTQYF
TRBV5-1	TRBJ1-1	-	-	TGCGCCAGCCGCGTCTACAGGGAGAACACTGAAGCTTTCTTT	CASRVYRENTEAFF
TRBV29-1	TRBJ2-1	-	TRBD2	TGCAGCGTTGGCTCGAGAGCGGGAGGGTTCAATGAGCAGTTCTTC	CSVGSRAGGFNEQFF
TRBV28	TRBJ1-1	-	-	TGTGCCAGCACCGGAGGCTCCCGGTGGGGCACTGAAGCTTTCTTT	CASTGGSRWGTEAFF
TRBV28	TRBJ1-5	-	-	TGTGCCAGCAGTCCTCGGACTGGAAGGCGCAATCAGCCCCAGCATTTT	CASSPRTGRRNQPQHF
TRBV10-2	TRBJ1-2	-	-	TGCGCCAGCAGGGCGGGGGCCGTGGGGGGTGGCTACACCTTC	CASRAGAVGGGYTF
TRBV7-2	TRBJ2-1	once	TRBD2	TGTGCCAGCAGCGTCAGGGGTGGGACTAGCCTGCACAATGAGCAGTTCTTC	CASSVRGGTSLHNEQFF
TRBV28	TRBJ1-1	few	-	TGTGCCAGCAGTTTGCAGGGCGGATGGACTGAAGCTTTCTTT	CASSLQGGWTEAFF
TRBV5-4	TRBJ2-1	once	TRBD1	TGTGCCAGCAGCTTGGCCCAGGGGGCGGCCCTCTACAATGAGCAGTTCTTC	CASSLAQGAALYNEQFF
TRBV5-1	TRBJ2-7	few	-	TGCGCCAGCAGCGAGGGCTACGAGCAGTACTTC	CASSEGYEQYF
TRBV3-1/TRBV3-2	TRBJ2-1	many	-	TGTGCCAGCAGCCAAGCATCGACTATTCCCTACAATGAGCAGTTCTTC	CASSQASTIPYNEQFF
TRBV29-1	TRBJ2-1	-	-	TGCAGCGTTGACCGGACTGGGATGGCCAATGAGCAGTTCTTC	CSVDRTGMANEQFF
TRBV20-1	TRBJ1-1	-	TRBD1	TGCAGTGCTAGTTCTTTTGCCAGGGGGCGGATCACTGAAGCTTTCTTT	CSASSFARGRITEAFF
TRBV5-4	TRBJ2-6	few	TRBD2	TGTGCCAGCAGCTTGGGTGGTACTAGCGGGAGGGCCGGGGCCAACGTCCTGACTTTC	CASSLGGTSGRAGANVLTF
TRBV19	TRBJ1-5	-	TRBD1	TGTGCCAGTAGAAGACAGGGCGGTCAGCCCCAGCATTTT	CASRRQGGQPQHF
TRBV18	TRBJ1-1	-	-	TGTGCCAGCTCACAACGGACAGTAGCTGAAGCTTTCTTT	CASSQRTVAEAFF
TRBV5-6	TRBJ1-2	-	-	TGTGCCAGCAGCTTGCGGCAGGCCCCGAATGGCTACACCTTC	CASSLRQAPNGYTF
TRBV4-1	TRBJ1-1	-	-	TGCGCCAGCAGCCTCCAGGGGATGAACACTGAAGCTTTCTTT	CASSLQGMNTEAFF
TRBV18	TRBJ1-6	-	TRBD1	TGTGCCAGCTCGCCCTTGGACAGGACCCTAATAAATTCACCCCTCCACTTT	CASSPLDRTLINSPLHF
TRBV7-9	TRBJ1-1	-	-	TGTGCCAGCAGCTTACAGGGGCCTGAAGCTTTCTTT	CASSLQGPEAFF
TRBV19	TRBJ1-2	few	TRBD1	TGTGCCAGTAGTATATCACCGGGACAGGGTTGGGGCTACACCTTC	CASSISPGQGWGYTF
TRBV18	TRBJ1-2	-	-	TGTGCCAGCTCACCACAGGAGGGTAACTACTATGGCTACACCTTC	CASSPQEGNYYGYTF
TRBV7-6	TRBJ1-2	-	-	TGTGCCAGCAGCTTAGCCCGGGGGGGGGCGGGCTATGGCTACACCTTC	CASSLARGGAGYGYTF
TRBV28	TRBJ1-4	once	-	TGTGCCAGCAGCCGAGGGGGAGTTAATGAAAAACTGTTTTTT	CASSRGGVNEKLFF
TRBV5-1	TRBJ1-1	-	TRBD1	TGCGCCAGCAGCTCGGGACAGCCTTCCCACCGCACTGAAGCTTTCTTT	CASSSGQPSHRTEAFF
TRBV5-4	TRBJ2-7	-	TRBD1	TGTGCCAGCAGCGGGGGGACAGGGAGTTCCTACGAGCAGTACTTC	CASSGGTGSSYEQYF
TRBV6-6	TRBJ2-7	-	TRBD1	TGTGCCAGCAGCTCCGGGACAGGAATCTACGAGCAGTACTTC	CASSSGTGIYEQYF
TRBV3-1/TRBV3-2	TRBJ1-1	-	-	TGTGCCAGCAGCCCCACCGACACACCCCGTGGTGGCGCTTTCTTT	CASSPTDTPRGGAFF